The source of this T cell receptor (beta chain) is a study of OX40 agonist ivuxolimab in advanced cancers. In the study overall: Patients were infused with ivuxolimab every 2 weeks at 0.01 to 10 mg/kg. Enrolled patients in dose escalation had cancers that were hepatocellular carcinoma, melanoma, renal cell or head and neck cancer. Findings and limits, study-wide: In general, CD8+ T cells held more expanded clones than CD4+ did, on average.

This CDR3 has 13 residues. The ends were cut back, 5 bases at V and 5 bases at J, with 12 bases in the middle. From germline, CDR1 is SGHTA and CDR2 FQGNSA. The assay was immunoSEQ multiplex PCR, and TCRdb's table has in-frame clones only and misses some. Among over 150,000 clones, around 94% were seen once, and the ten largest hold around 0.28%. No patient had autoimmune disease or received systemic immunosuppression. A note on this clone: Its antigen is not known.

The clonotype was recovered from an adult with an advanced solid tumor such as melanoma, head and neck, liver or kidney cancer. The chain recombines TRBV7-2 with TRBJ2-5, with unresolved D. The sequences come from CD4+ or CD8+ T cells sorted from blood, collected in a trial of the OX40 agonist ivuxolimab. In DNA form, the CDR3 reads TGTGCCAGCAGCCCCCAGTATACGGAGACCCAGTACTTC. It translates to CASSPQYTETQYF.